This T cell receptor (beta chain) stems from a study of T-cell reconstitution after alpha-beta-depleted transplantation in children. As to this clonotype: Its specificity is not known.

Study outcomes and limitations: Among T cells one year after transplant, newly produced cells accounted for most counts and diversity. After transplant, at about two months, alpha-beta T cells were reportedly derived from several hundred expanded graft clones. Some patients showed high day-60 TCRbeta diversity, which derived from surviving recipient T cells and thymic progenitors.

Unique molecular identifiers were built into the TCRbeta library. TCRdb reanalysed the PCR reads using MiXCR and keeps one entry per CDR3 protein. Of around 450,000 distinct CDR3 sequences in the sample, roughly 17% were seen once. The CDR3 length is 15 residues. The J segment lost 4 bases and the V segment lost 0 bases, leaving 3 bases of the junction unmatched. CDR1 and CDR2 (germline): LGHNA, YSLEER. The chain links TRBV4-3 to TRBJ2-3, with 8 bases matching TRBD2. The receptor's source is a boy under three years old who had a stem cell transplant for Wiskott-Aldrich syndrome, so the T cells may come from the graft donor. The sequences come from PBMCs, mostly from graft donor cells, collected 360 days after TCRalphabeta/CD19-depleted stem cell transplant. Written as DNA, the CDR3 is TGCGCCAGCAGCCAAGATTGGACTAGCTCAGATACGCAGTATTTT. Its translation is CASSQDWTSSDTQYF.